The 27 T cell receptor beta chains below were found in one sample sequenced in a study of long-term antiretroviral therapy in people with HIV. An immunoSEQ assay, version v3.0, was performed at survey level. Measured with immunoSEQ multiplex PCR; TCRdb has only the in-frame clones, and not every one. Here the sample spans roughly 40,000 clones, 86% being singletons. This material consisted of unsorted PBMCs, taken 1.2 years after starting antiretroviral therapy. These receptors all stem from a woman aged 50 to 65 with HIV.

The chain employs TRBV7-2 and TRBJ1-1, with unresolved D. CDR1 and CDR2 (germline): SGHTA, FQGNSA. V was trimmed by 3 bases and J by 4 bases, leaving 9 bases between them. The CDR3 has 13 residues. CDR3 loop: CASSFRPGTEAFF. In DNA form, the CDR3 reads TGTGCCAGCAGCTTTCGTCCGGGCACTGAAGCTTTCTTT.

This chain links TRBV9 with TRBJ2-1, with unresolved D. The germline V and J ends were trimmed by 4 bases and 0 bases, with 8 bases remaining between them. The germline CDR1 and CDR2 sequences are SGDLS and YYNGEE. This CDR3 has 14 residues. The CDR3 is CASSREISYNEQFF. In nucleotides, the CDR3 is TGTGCCAGCAGCCGTGAGATCTCCTACAATGAGCAGTTCTTC.

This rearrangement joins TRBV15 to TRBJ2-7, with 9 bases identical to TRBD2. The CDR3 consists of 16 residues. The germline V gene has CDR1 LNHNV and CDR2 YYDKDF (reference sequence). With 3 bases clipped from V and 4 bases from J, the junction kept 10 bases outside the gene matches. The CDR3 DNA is TGTGCCACCAGCAGTGGGGCCAGCGGGGGGCCGTACGAGCAGTACTTC. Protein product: CATSSGASGGPYEQYF.

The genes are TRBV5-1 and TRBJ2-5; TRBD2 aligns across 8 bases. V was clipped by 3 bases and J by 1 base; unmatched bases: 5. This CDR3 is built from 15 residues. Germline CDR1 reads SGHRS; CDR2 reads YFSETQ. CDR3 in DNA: TGCGCCAGCAGCTCATCACTAGCGGTCCAAGAGACCCAGTACTTC. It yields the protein CASSSSLAVQETQYF.

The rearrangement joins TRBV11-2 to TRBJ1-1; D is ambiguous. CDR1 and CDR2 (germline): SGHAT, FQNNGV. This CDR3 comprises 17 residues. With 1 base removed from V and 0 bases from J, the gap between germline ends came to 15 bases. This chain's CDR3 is CASSLVSLGRMNTEAFF. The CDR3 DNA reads TGTGCCAGCAGCTTAGTCAGTTTGGGCAGGATGAACACTGAAGCTTTCTTT.

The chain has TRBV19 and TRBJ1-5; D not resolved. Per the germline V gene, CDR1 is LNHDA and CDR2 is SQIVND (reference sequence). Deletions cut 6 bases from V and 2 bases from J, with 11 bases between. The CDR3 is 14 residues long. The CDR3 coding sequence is TGTGCCAGTAGGACGGGGAAGGGCAATCAGCCCCAGCATTTT. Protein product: CASRTGKGNQPQHF.

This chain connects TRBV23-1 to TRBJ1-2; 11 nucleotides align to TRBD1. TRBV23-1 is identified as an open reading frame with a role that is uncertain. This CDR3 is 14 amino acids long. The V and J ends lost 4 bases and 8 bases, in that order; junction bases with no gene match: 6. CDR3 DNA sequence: TGCGCCAGCAGTCCGCCGGGACAGGGGGAGGGCTACACCTTC. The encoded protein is CASSPPGQGEGYTF.

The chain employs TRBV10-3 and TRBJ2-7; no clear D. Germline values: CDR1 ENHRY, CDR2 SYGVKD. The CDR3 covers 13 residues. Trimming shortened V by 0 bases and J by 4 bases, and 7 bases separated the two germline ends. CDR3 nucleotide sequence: TGTGCCATCAGTGAGTCATCGAGTTACGAGCAGTACTTC. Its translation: CAISESSSYEQYF.

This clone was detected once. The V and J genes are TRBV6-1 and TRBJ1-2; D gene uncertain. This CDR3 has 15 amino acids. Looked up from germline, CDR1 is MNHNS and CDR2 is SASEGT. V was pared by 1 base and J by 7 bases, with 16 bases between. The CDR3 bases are TGTGCCAGCAGTGAAGACTGGCAGGCCTGGGGTGGCTACACCTTC. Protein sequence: CASSEDWQAWGGYTF.

The CDR3 is CATSTRAGLSEKLFF. In nucleotides, the CDR3 is TGTGCCACCAGCACAAGGGCGGGGTTGAGTGAAAAACTGTTTTTT. The genes are TRBV15 and TRBJ1-4; D is uncertain. The CDR3 is made up of 15 amino acids. CDR1 LNHNV and CDR2 YYDKDF come from the germline V gene (reference sequence). Trimming removed 4 bases from V and 7 bases from J, with 16 bases in between.

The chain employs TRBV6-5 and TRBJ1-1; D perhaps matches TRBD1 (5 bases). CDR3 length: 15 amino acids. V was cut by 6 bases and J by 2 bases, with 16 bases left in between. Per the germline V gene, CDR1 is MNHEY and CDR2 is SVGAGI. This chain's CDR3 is CASRPGTTRNTEAFF. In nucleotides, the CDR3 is TGTGCCAGCAGGCCCGGGACCACGCGAAACACTGAAGCTTTCTTT.

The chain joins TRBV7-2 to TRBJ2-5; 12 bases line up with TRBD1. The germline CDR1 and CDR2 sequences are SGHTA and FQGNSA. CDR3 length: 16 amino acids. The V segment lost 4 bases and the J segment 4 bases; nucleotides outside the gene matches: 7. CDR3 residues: CASSSPGTGGAETQYF. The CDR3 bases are TGTGCCAGCAGCTCCCCCGGGACAGGGGGCGCAGAGACCCAGTACTTC. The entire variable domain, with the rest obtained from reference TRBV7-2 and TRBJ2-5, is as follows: GAGVSQSPSNKVTEKGKDVELRCDPISGHTALYWYRQSLGQGLEFLIYFQGNSAPDKSGLPSDRFSAERTGGSVSTLTIQRTQQEDSAVYLCASSSPGTGGAETQYFGPGTRLLVL.

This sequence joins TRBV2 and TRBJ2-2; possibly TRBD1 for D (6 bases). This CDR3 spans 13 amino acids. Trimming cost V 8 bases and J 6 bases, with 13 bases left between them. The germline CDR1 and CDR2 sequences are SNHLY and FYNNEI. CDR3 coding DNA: TGTGCCAGCGGGACACCCGGGGCCGGGGAGCTGTTTTTT. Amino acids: CASGTPGAGELFF.

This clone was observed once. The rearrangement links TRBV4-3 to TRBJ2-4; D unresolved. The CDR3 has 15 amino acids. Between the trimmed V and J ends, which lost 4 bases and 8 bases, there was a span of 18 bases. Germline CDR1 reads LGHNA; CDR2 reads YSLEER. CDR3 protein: CASSRNSVDKDIQYF. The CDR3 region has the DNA TGCGCCAGCAGCCGAAATTCAGTGGATAAAGACATTCAGTACTTC.

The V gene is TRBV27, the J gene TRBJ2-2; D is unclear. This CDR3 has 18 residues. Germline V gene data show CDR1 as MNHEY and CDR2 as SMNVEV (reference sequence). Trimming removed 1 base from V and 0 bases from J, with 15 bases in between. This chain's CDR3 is CASSLYQVYDTNTGELFF. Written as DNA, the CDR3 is TGTGCCAGCAGTTTATACCAGGTCTACGACACGAACACCGGGGAGCTGTTTTTT.

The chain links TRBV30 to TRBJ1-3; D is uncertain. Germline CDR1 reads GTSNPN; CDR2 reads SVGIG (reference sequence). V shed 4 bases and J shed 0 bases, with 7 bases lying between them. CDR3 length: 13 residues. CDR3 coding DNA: TGTGCCTGGAATCCGGACTCTGGAAACACCATATATTTT. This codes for CAWNPDSGNTIYF.

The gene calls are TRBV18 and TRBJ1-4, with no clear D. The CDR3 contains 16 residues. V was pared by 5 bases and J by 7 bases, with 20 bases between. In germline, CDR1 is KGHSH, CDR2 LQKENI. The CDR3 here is CASSAAWGDLSEKLFF. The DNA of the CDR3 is TGTGCCAGCTCAGCGGCCTGGGGTGATCTAAGTGAAAAACTGTTTTTT.

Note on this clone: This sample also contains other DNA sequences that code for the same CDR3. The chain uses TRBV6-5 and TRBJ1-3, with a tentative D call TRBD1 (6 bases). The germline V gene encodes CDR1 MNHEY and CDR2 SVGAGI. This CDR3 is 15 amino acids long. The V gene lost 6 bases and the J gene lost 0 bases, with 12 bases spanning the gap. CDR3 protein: CASSSGTTSGNTIYF. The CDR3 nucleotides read TGTGCCAGCAGCTCCGGGACAACCTCTGGAAACACCATATATTTT.

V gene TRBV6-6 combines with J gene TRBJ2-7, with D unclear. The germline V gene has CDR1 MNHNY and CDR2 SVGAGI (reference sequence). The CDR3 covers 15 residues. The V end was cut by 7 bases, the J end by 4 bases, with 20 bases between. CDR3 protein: CASTLDPQSDYEQYF. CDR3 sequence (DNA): TGTGCCAGCACCCTTGATCCCCAAAGCGATTACGAGCAGTACTTC.

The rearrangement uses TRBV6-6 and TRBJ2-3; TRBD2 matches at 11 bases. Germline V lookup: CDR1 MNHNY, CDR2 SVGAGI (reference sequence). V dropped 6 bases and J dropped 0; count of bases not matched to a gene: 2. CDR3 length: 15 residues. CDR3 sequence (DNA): TGTGCCAGCAGCCGACTAGCGGGGAGCACAGATACGCAGTATTTT. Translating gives CASSRLAGSTDTQYF.

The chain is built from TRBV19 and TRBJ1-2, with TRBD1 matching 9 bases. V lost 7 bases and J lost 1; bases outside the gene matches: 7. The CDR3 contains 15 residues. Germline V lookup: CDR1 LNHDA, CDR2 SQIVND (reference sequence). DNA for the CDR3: TGTGCCAGTACTCGGACAGGGGAAAGTAACTATGGCTACACCTTC. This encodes CASTRTGESNYGYTF. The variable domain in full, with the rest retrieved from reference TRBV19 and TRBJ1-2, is DGGITQSPKYLFRKEGQNVTLSCEQNLNHDAMYWYRQDPGQGLRLIYYSQIVNDFQKGDIAEGYSVSREKKESFPLTVTSAQKNPTAFYLCASTRTGESNYGYTFGSGTRLTVV.

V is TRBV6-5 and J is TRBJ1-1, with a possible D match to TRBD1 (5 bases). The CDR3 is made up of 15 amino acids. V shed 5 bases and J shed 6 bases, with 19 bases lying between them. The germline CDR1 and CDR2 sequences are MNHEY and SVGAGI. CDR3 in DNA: TGTGCCAGCAGTGCGGTAGGGGCAAGTCTCCCTGAAGCTTTCTTT. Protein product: CASSAVGASLPEAFF.

The CDR3 nucleotides are TGTGCCAGCAGCTCCGCGGGGCGTCTTAACAATCAGCCCCAGCATTTT. Its translation: CASSSAGRLNNQPQHF. The V gene is TRBV5-6, the J gene TRBJ1-5; TRBD1 is a possible D gene (5 bases). V lost 3 bases to trimming and J lost 3 bases, with 16 bases between them. The CDR3 is 16 amino acids. Germline loops: CDR1 SGHDT, CDR2 YYEEEE.

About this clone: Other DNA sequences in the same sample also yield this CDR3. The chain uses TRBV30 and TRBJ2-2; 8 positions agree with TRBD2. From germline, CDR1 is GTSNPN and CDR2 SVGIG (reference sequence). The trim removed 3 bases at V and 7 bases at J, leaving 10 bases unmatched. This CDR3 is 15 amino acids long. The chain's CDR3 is CAWRGLAPVYGELFF. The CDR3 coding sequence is TGTGCCTGGAGAGGACTAGCTCCTGTGTACGGGGAGCTGTTTTTT.

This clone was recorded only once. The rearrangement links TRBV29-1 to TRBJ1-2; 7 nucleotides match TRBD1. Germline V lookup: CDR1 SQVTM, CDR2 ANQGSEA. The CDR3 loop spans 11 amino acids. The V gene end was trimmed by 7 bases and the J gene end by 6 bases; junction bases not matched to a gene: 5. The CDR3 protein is CSAHRGDGYTF. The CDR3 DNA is TGCAGCGCTCACAGGGGTGATGGCTACACCTTC.

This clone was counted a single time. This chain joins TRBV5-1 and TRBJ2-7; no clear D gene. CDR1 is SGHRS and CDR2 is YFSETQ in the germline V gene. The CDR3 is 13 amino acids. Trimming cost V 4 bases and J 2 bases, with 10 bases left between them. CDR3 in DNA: TGCGCCAGCAGCCGTGACCTTACCTACGAGCAGTACTTC. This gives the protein CASSRDLTYEQYF.

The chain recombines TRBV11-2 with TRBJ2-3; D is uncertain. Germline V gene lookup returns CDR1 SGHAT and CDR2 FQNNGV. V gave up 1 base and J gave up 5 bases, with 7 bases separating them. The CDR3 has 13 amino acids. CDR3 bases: TGTGCCAGCAGCTTAGTAGAGCAAGATACGCAGTATTTT. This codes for CASSLVEQDTQYF.